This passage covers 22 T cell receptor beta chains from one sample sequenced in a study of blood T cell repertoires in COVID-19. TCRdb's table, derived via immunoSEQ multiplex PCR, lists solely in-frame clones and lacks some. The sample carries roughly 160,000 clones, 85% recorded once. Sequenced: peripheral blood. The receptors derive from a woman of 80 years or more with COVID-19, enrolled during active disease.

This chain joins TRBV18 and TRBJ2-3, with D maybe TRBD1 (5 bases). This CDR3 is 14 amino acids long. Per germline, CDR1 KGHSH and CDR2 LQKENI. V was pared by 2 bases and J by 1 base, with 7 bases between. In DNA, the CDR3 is TGTGCCAGCTCACCAGACAGCCGCACAGATACGCAGTATTTT. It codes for CASSPDSRTDTQYF.

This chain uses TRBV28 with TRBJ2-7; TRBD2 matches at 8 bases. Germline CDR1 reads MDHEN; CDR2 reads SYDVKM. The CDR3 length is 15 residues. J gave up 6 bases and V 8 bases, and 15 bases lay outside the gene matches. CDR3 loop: CASASGSGFGLEQYF. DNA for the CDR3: TGTGCCAGCGCGAGCGGGAGTGGGTTCGGCCTCGAGCAGTACTTC.

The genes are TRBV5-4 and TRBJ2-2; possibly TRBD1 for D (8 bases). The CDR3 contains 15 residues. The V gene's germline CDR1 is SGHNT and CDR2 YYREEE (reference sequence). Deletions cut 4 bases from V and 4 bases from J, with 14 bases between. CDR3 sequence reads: CASSPGGGSTGELFF. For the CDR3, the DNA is TGTGCCAGCAGCCCAGGGGGCGGGAGCACCGGGGAGCTGTTTTTT.

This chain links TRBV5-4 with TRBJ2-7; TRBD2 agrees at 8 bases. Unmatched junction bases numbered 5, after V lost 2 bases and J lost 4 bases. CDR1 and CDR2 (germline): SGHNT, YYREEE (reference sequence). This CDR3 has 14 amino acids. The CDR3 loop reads CASSLTAGAYEQYF. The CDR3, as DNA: TGTGCCAGCAGCTTAACAGCGGGGGCTTACGAGCAGTACTTC.

CDR3 DNA sequence: TGTGCCAGCAGTTGGTCAGGGGGTGGCTACACCTTC. Translation: CASSWSGGGYTF. The gene calls are TRBV28 and TRBJ1-2; 7 positions match TRBD1. This CDR3 spans 12 amino acids. J gave up 7 bases and V 4 bases, and 3 bases lay outside the gene matches. CDR1 and CDR2 (germline): MDHEN, SYDVKM.

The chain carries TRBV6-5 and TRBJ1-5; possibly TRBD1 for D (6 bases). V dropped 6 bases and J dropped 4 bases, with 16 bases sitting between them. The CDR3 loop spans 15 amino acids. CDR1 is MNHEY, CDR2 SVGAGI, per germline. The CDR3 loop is CASSIQGAGNQPQHF. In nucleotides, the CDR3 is TGTGCCAGCAGCATACAGGGAGCTGGGAATCAGCCCCAGCATTTT.

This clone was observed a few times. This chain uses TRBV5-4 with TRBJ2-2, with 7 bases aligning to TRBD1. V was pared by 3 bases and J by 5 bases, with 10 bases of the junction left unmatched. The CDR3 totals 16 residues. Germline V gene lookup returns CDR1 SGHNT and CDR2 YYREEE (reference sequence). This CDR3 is CASSSGRDRDTGELFF. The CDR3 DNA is TGTGCCAGCAGCTCAGGCCGAGACAGGGATACCGGGGAGCTGTTTTTT.

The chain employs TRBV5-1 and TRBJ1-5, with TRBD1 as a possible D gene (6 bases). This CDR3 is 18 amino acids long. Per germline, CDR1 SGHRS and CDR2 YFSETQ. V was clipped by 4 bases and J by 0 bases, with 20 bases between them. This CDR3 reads CASSRQEDRRNSNQPQHF. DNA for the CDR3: TGCGCCAGCAGCCGACAGGAAGACCGTCGAAATAGCAATCAGCCCCAGCATTTT.

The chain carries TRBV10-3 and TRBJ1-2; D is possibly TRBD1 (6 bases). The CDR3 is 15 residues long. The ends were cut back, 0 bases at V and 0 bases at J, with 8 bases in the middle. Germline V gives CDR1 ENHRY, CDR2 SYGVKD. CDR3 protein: CAISESTGSNYGYTF. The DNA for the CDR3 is TGTGCCATCAGTGAGTCTACAGGGTCTAACTATGGCTACACCTTC.

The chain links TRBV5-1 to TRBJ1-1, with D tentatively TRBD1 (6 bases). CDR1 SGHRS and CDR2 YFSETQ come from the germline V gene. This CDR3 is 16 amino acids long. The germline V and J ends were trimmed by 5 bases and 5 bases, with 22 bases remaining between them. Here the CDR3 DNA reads TGCGCCAGCAGAGACCCGGCGGGGGGCGTTGTTACTGAAGCTTTCTTT. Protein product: CASRDPAGGVVTEAFF. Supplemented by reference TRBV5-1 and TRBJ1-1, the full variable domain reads KAGVTQTPRYLIKTRGQQVTLSCSPISGHRSVSWYQQTPGQGLQFLFEYFSETQRNKGNFPGRFSGRQFSNSRSEMNVSTLELGDSALYLCASRDPAGGVVTEAFFGQGTRLTVV.

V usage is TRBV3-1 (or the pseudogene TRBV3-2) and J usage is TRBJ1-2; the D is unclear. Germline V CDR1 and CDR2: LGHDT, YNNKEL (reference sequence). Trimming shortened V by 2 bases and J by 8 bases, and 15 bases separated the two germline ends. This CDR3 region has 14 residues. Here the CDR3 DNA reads TGTGCCAGCAGCCAAACGGACCCGAGGAGGGGCTACACCTTC. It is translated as CASSQTDPRRGYTF.

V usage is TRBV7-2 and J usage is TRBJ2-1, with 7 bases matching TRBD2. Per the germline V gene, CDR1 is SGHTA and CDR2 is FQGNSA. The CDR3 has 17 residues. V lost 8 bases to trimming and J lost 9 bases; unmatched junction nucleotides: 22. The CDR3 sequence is CASGQPGGGRVIGEQFF. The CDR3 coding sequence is TGTGCCAGCGGCCAGCCCGGAGGCGGGAGAGTAATCGGTGAGCAGTTCTTC.

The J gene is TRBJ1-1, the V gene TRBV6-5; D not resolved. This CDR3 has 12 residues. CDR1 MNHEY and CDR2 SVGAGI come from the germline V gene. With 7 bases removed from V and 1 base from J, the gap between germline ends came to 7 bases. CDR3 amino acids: CASKPRNTEAFF. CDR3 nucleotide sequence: TGTGCCAGCAAACCTAGGAACACTGAAGCTTTCTTT.

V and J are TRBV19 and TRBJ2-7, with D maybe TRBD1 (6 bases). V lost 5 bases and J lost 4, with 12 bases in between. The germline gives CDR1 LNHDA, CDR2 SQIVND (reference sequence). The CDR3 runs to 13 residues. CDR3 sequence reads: CASSVGAPYEQYF. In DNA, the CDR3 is TGTGCCAGTAGTGTGGGGGCGCCGTACGAGCAGTACTTC.

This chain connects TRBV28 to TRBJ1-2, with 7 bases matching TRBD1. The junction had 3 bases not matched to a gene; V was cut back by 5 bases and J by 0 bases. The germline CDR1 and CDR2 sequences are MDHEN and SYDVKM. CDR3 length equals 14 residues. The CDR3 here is CASSRQGSNYGYTF. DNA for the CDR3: TGTGCCAGCAGTAGACAGGGTTCTAACTATGGCTACACCTTC.

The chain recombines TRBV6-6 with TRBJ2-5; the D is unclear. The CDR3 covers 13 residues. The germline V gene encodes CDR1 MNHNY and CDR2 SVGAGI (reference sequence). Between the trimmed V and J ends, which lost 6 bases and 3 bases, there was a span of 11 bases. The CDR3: CASSRDPEETQYF. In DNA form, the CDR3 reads TGTGCCAGCAGCCGCGATCCCGAAGAGACCCAGTACTTC.

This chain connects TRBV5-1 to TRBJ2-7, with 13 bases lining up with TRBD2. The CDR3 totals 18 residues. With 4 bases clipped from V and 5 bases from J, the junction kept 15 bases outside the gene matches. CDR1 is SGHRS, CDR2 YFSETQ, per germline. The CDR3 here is CASSRSLAGGSESHEQYF. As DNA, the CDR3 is TGCGCCAGCAGCCGATCACTAGCGGGAGGGTCGGAATCTCACGAGCAGTACTTC.

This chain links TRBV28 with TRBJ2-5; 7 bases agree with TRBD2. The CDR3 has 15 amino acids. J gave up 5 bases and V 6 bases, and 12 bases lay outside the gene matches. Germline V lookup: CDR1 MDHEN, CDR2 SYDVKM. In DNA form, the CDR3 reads TGTGCCAGCAGCTATGTAGGACCAGCGGGGGAGACCCAGTACTTC. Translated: CASSYVGPAGETQYF.

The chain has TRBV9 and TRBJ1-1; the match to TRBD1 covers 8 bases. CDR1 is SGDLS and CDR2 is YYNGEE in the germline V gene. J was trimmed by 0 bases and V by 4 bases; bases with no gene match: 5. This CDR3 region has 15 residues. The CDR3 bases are TGTGCCAGCAGCCCTACAGGGGGTATGAACACTGAAGCTTTCTTT. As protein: CASSPTGGMNTEAFF.

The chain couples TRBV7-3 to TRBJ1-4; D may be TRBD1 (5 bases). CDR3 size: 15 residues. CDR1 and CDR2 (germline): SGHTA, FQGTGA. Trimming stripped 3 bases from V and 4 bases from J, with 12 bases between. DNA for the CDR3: TGTGCCAGCAGCTTCAGCGGGGGGTTTAATGAAAAACTGTTTTTT. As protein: CASSFSGGFNEKLFF.

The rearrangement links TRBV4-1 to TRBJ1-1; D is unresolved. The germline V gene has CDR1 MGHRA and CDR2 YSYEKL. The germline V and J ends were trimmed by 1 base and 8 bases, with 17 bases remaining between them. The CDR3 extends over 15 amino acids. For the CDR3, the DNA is TGCGCCAGCAGCCAAGTGACACGGGGAGACCGAGAAGCTTTCTTT. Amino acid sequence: CASSQVTRGDREAFF.

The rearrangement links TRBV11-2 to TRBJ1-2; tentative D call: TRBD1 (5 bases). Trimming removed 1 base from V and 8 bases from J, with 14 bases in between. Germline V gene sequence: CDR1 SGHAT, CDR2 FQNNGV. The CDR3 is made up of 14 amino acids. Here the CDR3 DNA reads TGTGCCAGCAGCTTAGGGGACTATAGTGTCGGCTACACCTTC. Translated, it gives CASSLGDYSVGYTF. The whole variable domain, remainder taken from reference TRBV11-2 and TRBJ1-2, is EAGVAQSPRYKIIEKRQSVAFWCNPISGHATLYWYQQILGQGPKLLIQFQNNGVVDDSQLPKDRFSAERLKGVDSTLKIQPAKLEDSAVYLCASSLGDYSVGYTFGSGTRLTVV.